This TCR beta chain is drawn from a study of long-term antiretroviral therapy in people with HIV. Investigators performed immunoSEQ version v3.0 at survey level. Produced via immunoSEQ multiplex PCR; TCRdb's table is partial and in-frame only. The table shows about 21,000 clones, with around 80% occurring only once. The CDR3 is made up of 16 amino acids. Trimming at V came to 0 bases and at J to 8 bases, leaving 9 bases not matched to a gene. The germline V gene encodes CDR1 SGDLS and CDR2 YYNGEE. As to this clone: Its antigen is unidentified.

Study-wide findings and caveats: No data on ART adherence, viral resistance or therapy changes. Clones with expansion before ART led the repertoire at all time points. ART was followed by higher diversity that remained below transplant donor controls.

None of the participants with HIV were treated outside the United States. This receptor was taken from a woman aged 40 to 49 with HIV. The sequencing here drew on unsorted PBMCs, taken 4.1 years after starting antiretroviral therapy. This chain connects TRBV9 to TRBJ2-5, with 11 positions matching TRBD2. The CDR3 nucleotides read TGTGCCAGCAGCGTAGAGGCTAGCGGGGGGCCAAGAACCCAGTACTTC. Protein product: CASSVEASGGPRTQYF.